A single sample is the source of the 13 T cell receptor beta chains below, sequenced in a study of blood T cell repertoires in COVID-19. Clones were sequenced by immunoSEQ multiplex PCR, and TCRdb holds only the in-frame ones, with some missing. Among 350,000 or so clones listed, approximately 88% were seen once. The sequenced material came from peripheral blood. Receptors originate from a woman between 25 and 40 years old with COVID-19, enrolled during active disease.

The V and J genes are TRBV6-5 and TRBJ2-3, with D possibly matching TRBD2 (5 bases). The CDR3 consists of 16 residues. The V gene lost 2 bases and the J gene lost 9 bases, with 21 bases spanning the gap. CDR1 is MNHEY and CDR2 is SVGAGI in the germline V gene. Here the CDR3 reads CASSYTPTDAGITQYF. DNA for the CDR3: TGTGCCAGCAGTTACACCCCGACTGATGCCGGGATCACGCAGTATTTT.

The rearrangement uses TRBV2 and TRBJ1-4; 11 bases fit TRBD1. Germline assignment: CDR1 SNHLY and CDR2 FYNNEI. This CDR3 region has 16 residues. J was trimmed by 6 bases and V by 5 bases; bases with no gene match: 8. Here the CDR3 DNA reads TGTGCCAGCAGTTCCCGGGACAGGGGGATCGATGAAAAACTGTTTTTT. Its translation: CASSSRDRGIDEKLFF.

The chain recombines TRBV5-1 with TRBJ1-6, with D unclear. The CDR3 has 13 amino acids. Trimming left V 4 bases short and J 9 bases short, with 11 bases between. The germline V gene has CDR1 SGHRS and CDR2 YFSETQ. CDR3 in DNA: TGCGCCAGCAGCCCCGAAGAGGGTTCACCCCTCCACTTT. The encoded protein is CASSPEEGSPLHF.

The rearrangement joins TRBV10-2 to TRBJ1-5; 10 positions agree with TRBD1. Germline V gene lookup returns CDR1 WSHSY and CDR2 SAAADI. The CDR3 covers 15 residues. The J segment lost 4 bases and the V segment lost 2 bases, leaving 2 bases of the junction unmatched. CDR3 in amino acids: CASSEGDRGNQPQHF. The CDR3 DNA reads TGCGCCAGCAGTGAGGGGGACAGGGGAAATCAGCCCCAGCATTTT.

The chain joins TRBV6-1 to TRBJ1-5; 8 bases map to TRBD1. In germline, CDR1 is MNHNS, CDR2 SASEGT. The CDR3 covers 16 residues. V shed 4 bases, J shed 4 bases, and the junction held 9 bases outside the gene matches. This CDR3 is CASSVKDRESNQPQHF. DNA of the CDR3: TGTGCCAGCAGTGTCAAGGACAGGGAATCGAATCAGCCCCAGCATTTT.

This clone is a singleton in its sample. A junction boundary mismatches the germline segment, possibly from a read error. The chain combines TRBV5-1 with TRBJ2-3, with 8 positions matching TRBD1. The germline V gene encodes CDR1 SGHRS and CDR2 YFSETQ. There are 16 residues in the CDR3. The CDR3 sequence: CASGFQTGARTDTQYF. Here the CDR3 DNA reads TGCGCCAGCGGCTTCCAGACAGGGGCAAGGACAGATACGCAGTATTTT.

This rearrangement joins TRBV5-4 to TRBJ2-5, with D possibly TRBD2 on 5 matching bases. The CDR3 sequence is 13 residues long. The V end lost 0 bases, the J end lost 3 bases, and 6 bases lay between the germline ends. Germline CDR1 SGHNT, CDR2 YYREEE (reference sequence). The CDR3 DNA follows: TGTGCCAGCAGCTTGGGGGGAGAAGAGACCCAGTACTTC. Translation gives CASSLGGEETQYF.

V gene TRBV15 combines with J gene TRBJ1-5, with D perhaps matching TRBD1 (6 bases). Germline CDR1 LNHNV, CDR2 YYDKDF (reference sequence). CDR3 length: 13 residues. V lost 4 bases and J 4 bases, leaving 8 bases between the germline ends. The CDR3 nucleotides are TGTGCCACCAGCATAGGACAGAATCAGCCCCAGCATTTT. This gives the protein CATSIGQNQPQHF.

The rearrangement uses TRBV4-1 and TRBJ2-1; TRBD1 aligns across 9 bases. The V and J ends lost 5 bases and 8 bases, in that order; junction bases with no gene match: 4. The CDR3 contains 13 residues. The germline gives CDR1 MGHRA, CDR2 YSYEKL. DNA for the CDR3: TGCGCCAGCAGCATGGGACAGGGAGATGAGCAGTTCTTC. It translates to CASSMGQGDEQFF.

The V gene is TRBV30, the J gene TRBJ1-2; D remains unclear. Trimming stripped 5 bases from V and 1 base from J, with 8 bases between. CDR1 GTSNPN and CDR2 SVGIG come from the germline V gene (reference sequence). CDR3 size: 12 residues. As DNA, the CDR3 is TGTGCCTGGTCTGGCAGTAACTATGGCTACACCTTC. It is translated as CAWSGSNYGYTF.

This chain joins TRBV2 and TRBJ1-5; D may be TRBD1 (6 bases). Germline CDR1 and CDR2: SNHLY and FYNNEI. This CDR3 region has 14 residues. The germline V and J ends were trimmed by 5 bases and 3 bases, with 11 bases remaining between them. The CDR3 DNA sequence: TGTGCCAGCAGTTCGCAGGGGATCAATCAGCCCCAGCATTTT. This translates into CASSSQGINQPQHF.

The V and J genes are TRBV7-6 and TRBJ2-7; 10 bases align to TRBD1. Germline lookup yields CDR1 SGHVS and CDR2 FNYEAQ. V lost 5 bases and J lost 4; bases outside the gene matches: 2. The CDR3 covers 13 residues. CDR3 sequence: CASSPGQGYEQYF. The CDR3 nucleotides read TGTGCCAGCAGCCCGGGACAGGGGTACGAGCAGTACTTC.

The chain links TRBV7-9 to TRBJ1-6, with D tentatively TRBD1 (5 bases). V was pared by 8 bases and J by 5 bases, with 13 bases between. The germline V gene has CDR1 SEHNR and CDR2 FQNEAQ (reference sequence). This CDR3 contains 14 residues. The CDR3: CASLGGKDNSPLHF. For the CDR3, the DNA is TGTGCCAGCTTGGGGGGGAAGGATAATTCACCCCTCCACTTT.